Shown below are 9 T cell receptor beta chains from a single sample sequenced in a study of CD8+ T cells in alopecia areata. Sequencing templates came from extracted RNA that was reverse transcribed into cDNA. Assay used: immunoSEQ multiplex PCR; TCRdb lists only in-frame clones, some missing. Among 110,000 to 150,000 clones listed, about 88% were seen once. The sample's treatment: oral pan-JAK inhibitor, 5-10 mg twice daily. The specimen comprised CD8+ T cells sorted from blood, sampled at week 4, from a patient treated with tofacitinib. The receptors come from a human donor with alopecia areata.

This clone was recorded only once. This chain joins TRBV30 and TRBJ2-1; tentatively, D is TRBD1 or TRBD2 (5 bases each). The CDR3 extends over 15 amino acids. Germline CDR1 reads GTSNPN; CDR2 reads SVGIG (reference sequence). V lost 2 bases and J 3 bases, leaving 14 bases between the germline ends. The CDR3 DNA is TGTGCCTGGAGTTTGATCCTGGGGGACTACAATGAGCAGTTCTTC. It yields the protein CAWSLILGDYNEQFF.

This chain uses TRBV30 with TRBJ1-1; the match to TRBD1 covers 9 bases. The CDR3 extends over 14 amino acids. Trimming took 5 bases from V and 8 from J; bases not matched to a gene: 12. Germline loops: CDR1 GTSNPN, CDR2 SVGIG (reference sequence). In DNA, the CDR3 is TGTGCCTGGCGACCCGGGACAGGGTATAAGGAAGCTTTCTTT. This gives the protein CAWRPGTGYKEAFF.

The V call is TRBV30, the J call TRBJ2-3; the D gene could be TRBD1 or TRBD2 (5 bases each). The V end lost 5 bases, the J end lost 1 base, and 16 bases lay between the germline ends. CDR3 length equals 15 residues. The germline V gene has CDR1 GTSNPN and CDR2 SVGIG (reference sequence). DNA for the CDR3: TGTGCCTGGGACGGGACCCGGGCACGCACAGATACGCAGTATTTT. Its protein product is CAWDGTRARTDTQYF. The entire variable domain, with the rest obtained from reference TRBV30 and TRBJ2-3, is as follows: SQTIHQWPATLVQPVGSPLSLECTVEGTSNPNLYWYRQAAGRGLQLLFYSVGIGQISSEVPQNLSASRPQDRQFILSSKKLLLSDSGFYLCAWDGTRARTDTQYFGPGTRLTVL.

This chain joins TRBV7-7 and TRBJ1-4; possible D gene TRBD1, 6 bases. Trimming stripped 2 bases from V and 3 bases from J, with 10 bases between. The CDR3 covers 15 residues. CDR1 and CDR2 (germline): SSHAT, FNYEAQ (reference sequence). The CDR3 sequence: CASSLSQGANEKLFF. The CDR3 DNA follows: TGTGCCAGCAGCTTATCACAGGGAGCTAATGAAAAACTGTTTTTT.

CDR3 sequence (DNA): TGTGCCAGCAGTGAACTCGAGGGCTACACCTTC. Protein: CASSELEGYTF. V is TRBV25-1 and J is TRBJ1-2; no clear D gene. The germline gives CDR1 MGHDK, CDR2 SYGVNS. This CDR3 is built from 11 residues. The germline V and J ends were trimmed by 2 bases and 8 bases, with 6 bases remaining between them.

About this clone: The same CDR3 can be traced to other DNA sequences in this sample. CDR3 DNA: TGTGCCAGCAGTTTCTATAGCAATCAGCCCCAGCATTTT. Translated, it gives CASSFYSNQPQHF. The chain employs TRBV27 and TRBJ1-5, with no clear D. Germline lookup yields CDR1 MNHEY and CDR2 SMNVEV (reference sequence). This CDR3 is built from 13 residues. V lost 3 bases to trimming and J lost 0 bases, with 3 bases between them.

The J gene is TRBJ2-1, the V gene TRBV25-1; a weak D match, TRBD2 (5 bases). From germline, CDR1 is MGHDK and CDR2 SYGVNS. Trimming stripped 8 bases from V and 0 bases from J, with 17 bases between. This CDR3 spans 16 amino acids. This CDR3 reads CASSIRGKSSYNEQFF. CDR3 coding DNA: TGTGCCAGCTCGATTCGGGGAAAGAGCTCCTACAATGAGCAGTTCTTC.

With respect to this clone: The sample carries other DNA sequences with the same CDR3. The rearrangement joins TRBV27 to TRBJ2-7; D gene uncertain. This CDR3 comprises 11 residues. Germline loops: CDR1 MNHEY, CDR2 SMNVEV (reference sequence). V shed 2 bases and J shed 6 bases, with 5 bases lying between them. CDR3 residues: CASSLGSEQYF. CDR3 in DNA: TGTGCCAGCAGTTTAGGTTCCGAGCAGTACTTC.

This sequence joins TRBV29-1 and TRBJ2-3; D unresolved. Trimming pared 7 bases from V and 3 bases from J, leaving 5 bases between. The CDR3 length is 10 residues. In germline, CDR1 is SQVTM, CDR2 ANQGSEA. The CDR3 spells CSGRTDTQYF. The CDR3, as DNA: TGCAGCGGACGTACAGATACGCAGTATTTT.